This T cell receptor (beta chain) was obtained from a study of blood T cell repertoires in COVID-19. Study information: Collection of acute and convalescent COVID-19 samples took place in the United States, Italy and Spain. PBMCs, B-cell-depleted T cells, or T cells were the source of the cDNA or gDNA that made up the material.

Generated by immunoSEQ multiplex PCR, the TCRdb table keeps only in-frame clones and is missing some. In the table there are 160,000 or so clones, 60% to 85% of which are singletons. In Seattle, patients joined the study during active infection and were tracked longitudinally. The receptor was isolated from a woman between 55 and 75 years old with COVID-19, enrolled during active disease. Input material: peripheral blood.

CDR3 sequence (DNA): TGTGCCAGCAGCCGCGGACAGCTCACGGGAAACACCATATATTTT. Its protein product is CASSRGQLTGNTIYF. The J gene is TRBJ1-3, the V gene TRBV5-6, with TRBD1 as a possible D gene (6 bases). The germline V and J ends were trimmed by 4 bases and 4 bases, with 15 bases remaining between them. This CDR3 is built from 15 residues. The germline CDR1 and CDR2 sequences are SGHDT and YYEEEE.